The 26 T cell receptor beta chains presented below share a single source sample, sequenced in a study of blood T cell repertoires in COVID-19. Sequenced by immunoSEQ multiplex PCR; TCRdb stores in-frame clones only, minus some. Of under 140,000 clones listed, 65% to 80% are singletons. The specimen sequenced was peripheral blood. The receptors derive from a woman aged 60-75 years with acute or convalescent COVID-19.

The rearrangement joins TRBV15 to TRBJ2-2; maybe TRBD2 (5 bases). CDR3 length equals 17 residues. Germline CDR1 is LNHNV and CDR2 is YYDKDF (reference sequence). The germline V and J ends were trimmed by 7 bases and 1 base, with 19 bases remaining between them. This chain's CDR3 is CATTSTGSPRNTGELFF. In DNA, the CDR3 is TGTGCCACCACCTCAACGGGGTCCCCCAGGAACACCGGGGAGCTGTTTTTT. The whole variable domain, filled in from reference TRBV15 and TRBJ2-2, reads DAMVIQNPRYQVTQFGKPVTLSCSQTLNHNVMYWYQQKSSQAPKLLFHYYDKDFNNEADTPDNFQSRRPNTSFCFLDIRSPGLGDTAMYLCATTSTGSPRNTGELFFGEGSRLTVL.

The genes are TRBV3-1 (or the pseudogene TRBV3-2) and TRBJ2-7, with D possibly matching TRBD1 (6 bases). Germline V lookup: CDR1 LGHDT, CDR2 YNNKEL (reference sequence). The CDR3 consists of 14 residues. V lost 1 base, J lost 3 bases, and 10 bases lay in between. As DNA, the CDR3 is TGTGCCAGCAGCCAAGGATCACAGGGCTACGAGCAGTACTTC. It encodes CASSQGSQGYEQYF.

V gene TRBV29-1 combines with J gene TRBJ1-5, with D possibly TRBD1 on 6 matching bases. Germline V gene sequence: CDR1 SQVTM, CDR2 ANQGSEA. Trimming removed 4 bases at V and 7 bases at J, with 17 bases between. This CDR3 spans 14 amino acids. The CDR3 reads CSVGVGQGLQPQHF. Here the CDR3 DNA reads TGCAGCGTTGGGGTTGGGCAGGGGTTACAGCCCCAGCATTTT.

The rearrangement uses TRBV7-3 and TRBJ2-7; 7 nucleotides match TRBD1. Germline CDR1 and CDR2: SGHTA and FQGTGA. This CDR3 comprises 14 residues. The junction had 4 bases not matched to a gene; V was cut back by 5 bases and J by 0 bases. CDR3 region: CASSPGDSSYEQYF. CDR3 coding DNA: TGTGCCAGCAGCCCCGGGGACAGCTCCTACGAGCAGTACTTC.

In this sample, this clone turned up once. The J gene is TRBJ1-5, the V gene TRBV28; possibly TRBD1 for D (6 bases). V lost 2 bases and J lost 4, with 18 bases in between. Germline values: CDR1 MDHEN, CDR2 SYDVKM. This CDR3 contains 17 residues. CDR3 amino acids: CASSLGDRRGVNQPQHF. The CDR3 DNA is TGTGCCAGCAGTTTAGGGGATCGCAGGGGAGTGAATCAGCCCCAGCATTTT.

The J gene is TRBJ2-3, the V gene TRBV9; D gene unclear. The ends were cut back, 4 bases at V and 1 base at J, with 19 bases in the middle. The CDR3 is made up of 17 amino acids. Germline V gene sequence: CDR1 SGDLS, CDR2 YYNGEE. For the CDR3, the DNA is TGTGCCAGCAGCCCCCGCCGTAATGAGGAAGGCACAGATACGCAGTATTTT. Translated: CASSPRRNEEGTDTQYF.

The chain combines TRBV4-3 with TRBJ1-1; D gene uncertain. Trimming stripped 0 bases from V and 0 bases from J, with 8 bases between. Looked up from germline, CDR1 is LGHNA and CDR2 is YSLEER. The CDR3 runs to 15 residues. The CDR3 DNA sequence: TGCGCCAGCAGCCAAGACGCGTCATTGAACACTGAAGCTTTCTTT. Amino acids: CASSQDASLNTEAFF.

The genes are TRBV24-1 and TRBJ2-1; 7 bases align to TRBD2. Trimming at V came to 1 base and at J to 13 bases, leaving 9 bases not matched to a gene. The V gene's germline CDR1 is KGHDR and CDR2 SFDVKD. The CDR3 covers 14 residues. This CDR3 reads CATSDFGGNGHQFF. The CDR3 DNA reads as TGTGCCACCAGTGATTTCGGGGGGAACGGGCATCAGTTCTTC.

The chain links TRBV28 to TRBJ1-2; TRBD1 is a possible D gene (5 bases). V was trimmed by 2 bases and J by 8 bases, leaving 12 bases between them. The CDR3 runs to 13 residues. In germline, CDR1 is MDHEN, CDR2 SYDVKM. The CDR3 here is CASSLESGRGYTF. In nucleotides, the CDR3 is TGTGCCAGCAGTTTAGAGTCAGGGCGCGGCTACACCTTC.

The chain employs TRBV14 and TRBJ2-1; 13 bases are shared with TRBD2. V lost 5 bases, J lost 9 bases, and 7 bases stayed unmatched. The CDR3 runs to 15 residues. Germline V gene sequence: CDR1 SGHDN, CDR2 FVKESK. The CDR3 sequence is CASSFGLAGAGEQFF. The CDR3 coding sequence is TGTGCCAGCAGCTTCGGACTAGCGGGGGCGGGTGAGCAGTTCTTC.

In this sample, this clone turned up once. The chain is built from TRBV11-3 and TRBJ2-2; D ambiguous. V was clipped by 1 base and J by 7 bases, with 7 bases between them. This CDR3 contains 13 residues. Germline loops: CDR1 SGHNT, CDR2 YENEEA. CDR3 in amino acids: CASSLGGRGELFF. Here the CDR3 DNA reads TGTGCCAGCAGCTTAGGCGGTCGCGGGGAGCTGTTTTTT.

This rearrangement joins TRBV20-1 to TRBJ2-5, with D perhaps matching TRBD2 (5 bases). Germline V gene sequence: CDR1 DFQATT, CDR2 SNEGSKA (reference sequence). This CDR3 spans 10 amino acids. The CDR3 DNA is TGCAGCGGGGAGCGGAAGACCCAGTACTTC. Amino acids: CSGERKTQYF.

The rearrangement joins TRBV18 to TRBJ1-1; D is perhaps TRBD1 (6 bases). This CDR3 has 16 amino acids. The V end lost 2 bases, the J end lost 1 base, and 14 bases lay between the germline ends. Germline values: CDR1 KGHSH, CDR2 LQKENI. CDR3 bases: TGTGCCAGCTCACCAACGCCCGGGACACCGAACACTGAAGCTTTCTTT. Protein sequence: CASSPTPGTPNTEAFF.

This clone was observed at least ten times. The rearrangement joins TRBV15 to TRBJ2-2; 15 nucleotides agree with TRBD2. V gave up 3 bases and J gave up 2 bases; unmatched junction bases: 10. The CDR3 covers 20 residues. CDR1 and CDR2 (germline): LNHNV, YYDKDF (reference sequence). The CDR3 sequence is CATSRELPGLAGGNTGELFF. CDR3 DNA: TGTGCCACCAGCAGGGAACTTCCGGGACTAGCGGGGGGTAACACCGGGGAGCTGTTTTTT.

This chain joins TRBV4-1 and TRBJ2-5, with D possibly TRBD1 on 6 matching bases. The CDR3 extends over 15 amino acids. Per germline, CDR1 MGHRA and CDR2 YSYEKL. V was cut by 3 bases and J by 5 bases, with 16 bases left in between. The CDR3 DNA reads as TGCGCCAGCAGCCATTTCGGGACACCCGGGGAGACCCAGTACTTC. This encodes CASSHFGTPGETQYF.

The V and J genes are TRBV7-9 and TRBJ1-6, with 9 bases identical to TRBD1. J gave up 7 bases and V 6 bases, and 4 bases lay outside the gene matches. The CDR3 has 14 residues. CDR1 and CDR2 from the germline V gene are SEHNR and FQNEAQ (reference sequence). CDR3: CASRPGQGNSPLHF. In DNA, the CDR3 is TGTGCCAGCAGGCCGGGACAGGGAAATTCACCCCTCCACTTT.

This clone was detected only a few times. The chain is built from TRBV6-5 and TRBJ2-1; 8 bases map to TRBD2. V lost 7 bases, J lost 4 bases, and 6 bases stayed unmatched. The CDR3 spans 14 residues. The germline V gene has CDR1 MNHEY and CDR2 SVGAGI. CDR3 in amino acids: CASTERGSYNEQFF. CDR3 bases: TGTGCCAGCACGGAGCGGGGGTCGTACAATGAGCAGTTCTTC.

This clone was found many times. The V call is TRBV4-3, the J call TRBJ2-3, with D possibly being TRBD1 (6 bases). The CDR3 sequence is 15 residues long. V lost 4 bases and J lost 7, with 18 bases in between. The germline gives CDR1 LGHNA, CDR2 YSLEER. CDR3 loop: CASSRLNIQGNTQYF. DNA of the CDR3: TGCGCCAGCAGCCGATTAAATATACAGGGTAATACGCAGTATTTT.

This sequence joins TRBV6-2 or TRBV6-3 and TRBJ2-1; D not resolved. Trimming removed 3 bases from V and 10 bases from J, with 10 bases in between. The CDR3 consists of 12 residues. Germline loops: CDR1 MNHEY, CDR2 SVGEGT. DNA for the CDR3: TGTGCCAGCAGTTATCCCGAGGTGGAGCAGTTCTTC. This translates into CASSYPEVEQFF.

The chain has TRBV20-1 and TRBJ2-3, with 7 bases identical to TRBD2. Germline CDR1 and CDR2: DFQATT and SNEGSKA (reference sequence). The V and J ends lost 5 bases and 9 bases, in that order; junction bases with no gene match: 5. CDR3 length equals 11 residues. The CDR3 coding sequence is TGCAGTGCTCTAGCGGCCGAGACGCAGTATTTT. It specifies CSALAAETQYF.

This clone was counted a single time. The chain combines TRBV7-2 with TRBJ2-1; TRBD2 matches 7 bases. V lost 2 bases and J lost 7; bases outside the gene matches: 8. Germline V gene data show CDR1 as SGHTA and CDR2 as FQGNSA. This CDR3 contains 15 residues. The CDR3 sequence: CASSLQGLGSNEQFF. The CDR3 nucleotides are TGTGCCAGCAGCTTACAAGGACTAGGCTCGAATGAGCAGTTCTTC.

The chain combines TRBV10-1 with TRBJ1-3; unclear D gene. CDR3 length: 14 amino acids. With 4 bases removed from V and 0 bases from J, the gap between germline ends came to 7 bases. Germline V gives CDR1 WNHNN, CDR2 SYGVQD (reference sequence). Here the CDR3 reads CASSAESSGNTIYF. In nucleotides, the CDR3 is TGCGCCAGCAGTGCGGAGAGCTCTGGAAACACCATATATTTT.

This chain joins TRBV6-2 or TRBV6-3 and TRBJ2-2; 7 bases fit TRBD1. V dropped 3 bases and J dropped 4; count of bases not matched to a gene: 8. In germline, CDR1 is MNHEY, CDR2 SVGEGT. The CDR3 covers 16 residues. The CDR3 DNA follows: TGTGCCAGCAGTTATAGACAGGGCGCCGGCACCGGGGAGCTGTTTTTT. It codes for CASSYRQGAGTGELFF.

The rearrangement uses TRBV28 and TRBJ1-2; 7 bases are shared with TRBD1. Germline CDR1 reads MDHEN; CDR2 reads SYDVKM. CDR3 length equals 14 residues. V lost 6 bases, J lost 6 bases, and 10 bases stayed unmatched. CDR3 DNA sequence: TGTGCCAGCAGCTCGGACAGGCGATCGCATGGCTACACCTTC. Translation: CASSSDRRSHGYTF.

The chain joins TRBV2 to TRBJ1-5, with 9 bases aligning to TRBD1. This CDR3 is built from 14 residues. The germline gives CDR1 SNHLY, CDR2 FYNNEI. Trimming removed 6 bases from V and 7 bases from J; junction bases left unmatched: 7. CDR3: CASRVDRGGQPQHF. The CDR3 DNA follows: TGTGCCAGCAGGGTGGACAGGGGCGGGCAGCCCCAGCATTTT.

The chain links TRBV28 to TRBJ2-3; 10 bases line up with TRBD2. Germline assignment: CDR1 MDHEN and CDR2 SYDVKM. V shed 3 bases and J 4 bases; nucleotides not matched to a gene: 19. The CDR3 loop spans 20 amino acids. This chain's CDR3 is CASSFILGPSGGATPDTQYF. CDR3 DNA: TGTGCCAGCAGTTTTATTCTCGGGCCTAGCGGGGGAGCCACCCCAGATACGCAGTATTTT.